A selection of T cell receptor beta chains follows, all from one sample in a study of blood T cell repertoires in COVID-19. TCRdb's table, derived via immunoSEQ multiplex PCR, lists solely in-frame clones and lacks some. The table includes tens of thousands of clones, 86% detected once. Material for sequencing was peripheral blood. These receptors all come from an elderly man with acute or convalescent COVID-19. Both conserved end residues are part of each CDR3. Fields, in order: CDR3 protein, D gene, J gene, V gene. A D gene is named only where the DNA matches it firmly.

cdr3_aa: CASSLAGQGAGEQYF
d_call: TRBD1
j_call: TRBJ2-7
v_call: TRBV7-9

cdr3_aa: CASSPLASRDRGRETQYF
d_call: TRBD1
j_call: TRBJ2-5
v_call: TRBV18

cdr3_aa: CASSEEGFGAGEQFF
d_call: NA
j_call: TRBJ2-1
v_call: TRBV2

cdr3_aa: CASSQAQGANTGELFF
d_call: TRBD1
j_call: TRBJ2-2
v_call: TRBV4-1

cdr3_aa: CASSRRQGANYGYTF
d_call: TRBD1
j_call: TRBJ1-2
v_call: TRBV6-5

cdr3_aa: CASSLVRGNTGELFF
d_call: NA
j_call: TRBJ2-2
v_call: TRBV7-2

cdr3_aa: CASSPGNGGGAFVGEQFF
d_call: TRBD2
j_call: TRBJ2-1
v_call: TRBV11-2

cdr3_aa: CASSLGQRLMNTEAFF
d_call: NA
j_call: TRBJ1-1
v_call: TRBV5-1

cdr3_aa: CASSLGLAGGRETQYF
d_call: TRBD2
j_call: TRBJ2-5
v_call: TRBV5-4

cdr3_aa: CAIIMTGGPGYTF
d_call: TRBD1
j_call: TRBJ1-2
v_call: TRBV10-3

cdr3_aa: CASSLRGEGVYGYTF
d_call: NA
j_call: TRBJ1-2
v_call: TRBV3-1/TRBV3-2

cdr3_aa: CASRLLATSYEQYF
d_call: NA
j_call: TRBJ2-7
v_call: TRBV5-5

cdr3_aa: CASTERGGDGTDTQYF
d_call: NA
j_call: TRBJ2-3
v_call: TRBV6-1

cdr3_aa: CASSPRLSSYNSPLHF
d_call: NA
j_call: TRBJ1-6
v_call: TRBV6-2/TRBV6-3

cdr3_aa: CASSITSLNTGELFF
d_call: NA
j_call: TRBJ2-2
v_call: TRBV19

cdr3_aa: CASSPRDRAGTEAFF
d_call: TRBD1
j_call: TRBJ1-1
v_call: TRBV19

cdr3_aa: CASSYSSGSTEAFF
d_call: NA
j_call: TRBJ1-1
v_call: TRBV6-5

cdr3_aa: CASSKGLAGGEQYF
d_call: TRBD2
j_call: TRBJ2-7
v_call: TRBV2

cdr3_aa: CASSRGWGNQPQHF
d_call: NA
j_call: TRBJ1-5
v_call: TRBV27

cdr3_aa: CSASHGTPSYEQYF
d_call: NA
j_call: TRBJ2-7
v_call: TRBV20-1

cdr3_aa: CASSRRDSGNTIYF
d_call: NA
j_call: TRBJ1-3
v_call: TRBV21-1

cdr3_aa: CASSPRQGYDYGYTF
d_call: TRBD1
j_call: TRBJ1-2
v_call: TRBV18